These 9 T cell receptor beta chains came from one sample sequenced in a study of cytotoxic CD8 clonotypes in ibrutinib-treated CLL. Assay used: immunoSEQ multiplex PCR; TCRdb lists only in-frame clones, some missing. The data show about 310,000 clones, with around four fifths seen just once and 6.7% held by the top ten. Sequencing used PBMCs, obtained before ibrutinib treatment. The receptors derive from a human donor with chronic lymphocytic leukemia.

The chain has TRBV6-1 and TRBJ2-7; 8 positions agree with TRBD1. With 8 bases clipped from V and 3 bases from J, the junction kept 9 bases outside the gene matches. This CDR3 is 14 amino acids long. CDR1 is MNHNS and CDR2 is SASEGT in the germline V gene. The CDR3 DNA sequence: TGTGCCAGCGGAAGGACAGGGCTCCGCTACGAGCAGTACTTC. Protein: CASGRTGLRYEQYF.

This chain links TRBV5-8 with TRBJ2-3; D is unclear. The ends were cut back, 0 bases at V and 0 bases at J, with 11 bases in the middle. CDR3 length: 16 residues. The germline CDR1 and CDR2 sequences are SGHTS and YDEGEE. The CDR3 DNA follows: TGTGCCAGCAGCTTGGGCTTGCAGGCCAGCACAGATACGCAGTATTTT. It encodes CASSLGLQASTDTQYF. Full variable domain (outside the CDR3, taken from reference TRBV5-8 and TRBJ2-3): EAGVTQSPTHLIKTRGQQATLRCSPISGHTSVYWYQQALGLGLQFLLWYDEGEERNRGNFPPRFSGRQFPNYSSELNVNALELEDSALYLCASSLGLQASTDTQYFGPGTRLTVL.

V and J are TRBV10-3 and TRBJ1-4, with 9 positions matching TRBD1. Germline values: CDR1 ENHRY, CDR2 SYGVKD. The CDR3 runs 14 residues. V dropped 6 bases and J dropped 7; count of bases not matched to a gene: 6. The CDR3 DNA reads TGTGCCATCAGGCGGGGGACAGGGTCTGAAAAACTGTTTTTT. It yields the protein CAIRRGTGSEKLFF.

The CDR3 spells CASSPTSGPTYEQYF. CDR3 sequence (DNA): TGTGCCAGCAGCCCAACTAGCGGCCCGACCTACGAGCAGTACTTC. The chain recombines TRBV11-3 with TRBJ2-7; the match to TRBD2 covers 8 bases. The CDR3 contains 15 residues. The V gene's germline CDR1 is SGHNT and CDR2 YENEEA. V shed 5 bases and J 2 bases; nucleotides not matched to a gene: 8.

The chain employs TRBV6-5 and TRBJ1-1; D is ambiguous. This CDR3 is built from 14 residues. Per the germline V gene, CDR1 is MNHEY and CDR2 is SVGAGI. Trimming left V 6 bases short and J 2 bases short, with 13 bases between. This CDR3 reads CASRKDRDNTEAFF. CDR3 sequence (DNA): TGTGCCAGCAGGAAGGACCGGGATAACACTGAAGCTTTCTTT.

The chain uses TRBV6-6 and TRBJ1-4, with a possible D match to TRBD1 (6 bases). Trimming removed 7 bases at V and 1 base at J, with 7 bases between. Germline CDR1 and CDR2: MNHNY and SVGAGI (reference sequence). The CDR3 runs to 13 residues. CDR3 residues: CASKGGTNEKLFF. DNA for the CDR3: TGTGCCAGCAAAGGGGGAACTAATGAAAAACTGTTTTTT.

J is TRBJ1-2 and V is TRBV18; D gene ambiguous. The CDR3 consists of 13 residues. Per the germline V gene, CDR1 is KGHSH and CDR2 is LQKENI. V lost 6 bases to trimming and J lost 8 bases, with 16 bases between them. The CDR3 is CASSEGNHNGYTF. The CDR3 DNA sequence: TGTGCCAGCTCCGAGGGAAACCACAACGGCTACACCTTC.

The V and J genes are TRBV6-1 and TRBJ2-6, with D possibly matching TRBD1 (8 bases). Germline V gene sequence: CDR1 MNHNS, CDR2 SASEGT. This CDR3 region has 18 residues. The V end lost 6 bases, the J end lost 0 bases, and 18 bases lay between the germline ends. The CDR3: CASREMTGDYSGANVLTF. In DNA, the CDR3 is TGTGCCAGCAGAGAAATGACAGGGGACTACTCTGGGGCCAACGTCCTGACTTTC.

This rearrangement joins TRBV11-2 to TRBJ1-5, with D maybe TRBD1 (6 bases). Deletions cut 1 base from V and 2 bases from J, with 9 bases between. Per germline, CDR1 SGHAT and CDR2 FQNNGV. This CDR3 is 15 amino acids long. CDR3: CASSLGRGGNQPQHF. In DNA form, the CDR3 reads TGTGCCAGCAGCTTAGGCAGGGGAGGCAATCAGCCCCAGCATTTT.